This TCR beta chain is from a study of OX40 agonist ivuxolimab in advanced cancers. Using immunoSEQ multiplex PCR, the repertoire was profiled, and TCRdb retains in-frame clones only, with some absent. The data show approximately 70,000 clones, about 90% seen once. Germline V gene sequence: CDR1 KGHSH, CDR2 LQKENI. The length of the CDR3 is 15 residues. V shed 2 bases and J shed 3 bases, with 14 bases lying between them. Source: CD4+ or CD8+ T cells sorted from blood, taken in a trial of the OX40 agonist ivuxolimab. The TCR was taken from an adult with an advanced solid tumor such as melanoma, head and neck, liver or kidney cancer. The J gene is TRBJ2-7, the V gene TRBV18, with D perhaps TRBD2 (5 bases). CDR3 bases: TGTGCCAGCTCACCATACCAGGACTTCGTCTACGAGCAGTACTTC. Translated: CASSPYQDFVYEQYF.